These 23 T cell receptor beta chains came from one sample sequenced in a study of breast tumors, draining lymph nodes, adjacent tissues. Axillary draining lymph nodes of breast cancer patients supplied the node samples. One entry per CDR3 protein results from TCRdb running MiXCR on the multiplex PCR reads. Of about 170,000 distinct CDR3 sequences listed, roughly 35% are singletons. The specimen was axillary lymph node tissue. The receptors come from a female donor with breast cancer. Some clones in this sample may be carry-over from other donors' samples.

In this sample, this clonotype turned up many times. This sequence joins TRBV15 and TRBJ2-7; no clear D gene. Germline V gene data show CDR1 as LNHNV and CDR2 as YYDKDF (reference sequence). The CDR3 has 11 residues. V lost 3 bases and J 7 bases, leaving 7 bases between the germline ends. This CDR3 reads CATSSGWEQYF. The CDR3 nucleotides read TGTGCCACCAGCAGCGGCTGGGAGCAGTACTTC.

The genes are TRBV5-4 and TRBJ2-1, with 13 positions matching TRBD2. Germline assignment: CDR1 SGHNT and CDR2 YYREEE (reference sequence). The CDR3 is 17 residues long. The V segment lost 0 bases and the J segment 7 bases; nucleotides outside the gene matches: 7. The CDR3 reads CASSLGGALAGGNEQFF. DNA for the CDR3: TGTGCCAGCAGCTTGGGGGGGGCACTAGCGGGAGGGAATGAGCAGTTCTTC.

This clonotype was found many times. V gene TRBV20-1 combines with J gene TRBJ2-7; maybe TRBD2 (5 bases). Germline CDR1 is DFQATT and CDR2 is SNEGSKA (reference sequence). This CDR3 has 15 amino acids. V was cut by 5 bases and J by 1 base, with 18 bases left in between. This CDR3 is CSAPAMRAKSYEQYF. The DNA for the CDR3 is TGCAGTGCTCCAGCGATGAGGGCCAAATCCTACGAGCAGTACTTC.

Comments on this clonotype: One junction end does not reproduce the germline sequence, and a read error may be involved. V gene TRBV5-4 combines with J gene TRBJ2-7, with 9 bases fitting TRBD1. This CDR3 comprises 15 residues. Germline CDR1 is SGHNT and CDR2 is YYREEE (reference sequence). CDR3 bases: TGTGTCAGCAGCCTGGACAGGGGAAACCTACGCGAGCAATACTTC. It is translated as CVSSLDRGNLREQYF.

There are many counts of this clonotype. The chain carries TRBV9 and TRBJ1-2; D is ambiguous. Germline V gene sequence: CDR1 SGDLS, CDR2 YYNGEE. Trimming removed 3 bases at V and 0 bases at J, with 9 bases between. CDR3 length: 14 residues. This chain's CDR3 is CASSGTSPNYGYTF. The CDR3 DNA reads TGTGCCAGCAGCGGAACTAGCCCTAACTATGGCTACACCTTC.

This clonotype showed up many times. The rearrangement joins TRBV6-6 to TRBJ2-7; the D gene is possibly TRBD2 (6 bases). CDR1 and CDR2 from the germline V gene are MNHNY and SVGAGI (reference sequence). Trimming stripped 5 bases from V and 3 bases from J, with 17 bases between. The CDR3 length is 15 residues. The CDR3 DNA reads TGTGCCAGCAGTACCCTGGGGGAGGCCCACTACGAGCAGTACTTC. Amino acids: CASSTLGEAHYEQYF.

This clonotype was recorded many times. The chain uses TRBV19 and TRBJ2-4; D gene uncertain. The germline gives CDR1 LNHDA, CDR2 SQIVND (reference sequence). The V end was cut by 1 base, the J end by 1 base, with 5 bases between. The CDR3 is 14 amino acids. CDR3 sequence reads: CASSIAAAKNIQYF. Here the CDR3 DNA reads TGTGCCAGTAGTATAGCCGCGGCCAAAAACATTCAGTACTTC. Using reference TRBV19 and TRBJ2-4 for the parts outside the CDR3, the full variable domain is DGGITQSPKYLFRKEGQNVTLSCEQNLNHDAMYWYRQDPGQGLRLIYYSQIVNDFQKGDIAEGYSVSREKKESFPLTVTSAQKNPTAFYLCASSIAAAKNIQYFGAGTRLSVL.

A word on this clonotype: Compared with germline, one end of the junction differs, possibly owing to a read error. The V call is TRBV20-1, the J call TRBJ2-7; a weak D match, TRBD2 (5 bases). The CDR3 runs to 14 residues. Germline values: CDR1 DFQATT, CDR2 SNEGSKA (reference sequence). The CDR3 is CSAQPGEFAFERYF. DNA for the CDR3: TGCAGTGCTCAGCCTGGGGAGTTCGCCTTCGAGCGGTACTTC.

J is TRBJ2-7 and V is TRBV20-1; the match to TRBD2 covers 7 bases. From germline, CDR1 is DFQATT and CDR2 SNEGSKA (reference sequence). There are 15 residues in the CDR3. V shed 1 base and J 7 bases; nucleotides not matched to a gene: 13. Here the CDR3 DNA reads TGCAGTGCTAGAGTACGGGGGGTCTTATTCAATGAGCAGTACTTC. The encoded protein is CSARVRGVLFNEQYF.

The CDR3 nucleotides read TGTGCCAGCGGCGTACAGGGGTCCAATCAGCCCCAGCATTTT. This codes for CASGVQGSNQPQHF. The rearrangement links TRBV6-1 to TRBJ1-5; 7 bases match TRBD1. J lost 3 bases, V lost 8 bases, and 7 bases had no gene match. The V gene's germline CDR1 is MNHNS and CDR2 SASEGT. The CDR3 extends over 14 amino acids.

This clonotype was seen ten or more times. The chain recombines TRBV6-4 with TRBJ2-7; D is undetermined. Germline CDR1 reads MRHNA; CDR2 reads SNTAGT. Trimming removed 3 bases from V and 2 bases from J, with 11 bases in between. The CDR3 consists of 14 residues. The CDR3 DNA reads TGTGCCAGCAGTGAGGAAACTTACCCCTACGAGCAGTACTTC. Protein sequence: CASSEETYPYEQYF.

This clonotype has ten or more counts. The junction differs from germline at one of its ends, possibly a read error. The rearrangement joins TRBV6-5 to TRBJ2-3; D uncertain. CDR3 length: 13 residues. Germline CDR1 and CDR2: MNHEY and SVGAGI. DNA of the CDR3: TGCGCCAGCAGCCGTGACAGCACAGATACGCAGTATTTT. This translates into CASSRDSTDTQYF.

This clonotype was seen ten or more times. The chain combines TRBV12-3 or TRBV12-4 with TRBJ2-5, with 10 bases identical to TRBD2. The V and J ends lost 10 bases and 6 bases, in that order; junction bases with no gene match: 8. The CDR3 is made up of 13 amino acids. CDR3 sequence: CATLSSGRQTQYF. The CDR3 nucleotides are TGTGCCACCCTGAGTAGCGGGAGGCAGACCCAGTACTTC.

With regard to this clonotype: This could be a read error, since a much larger clone is one nucleotide away. The genes are TRBV6-5 and TRBJ2-1, with 9 bases lining up with TRBD1. Germline V gene data show CDR1 as MNHEY and CDR2 as SVGAGI. With 6 bases clipped from V and 16 bases from J, the junction kept 10 bases outside the gene matches. The CDR3 loop spans 12 amino acids. The CDR3 nucleotides read TGTGCCAGCAGGCCACAGGGGGCAAAGGGATTCTTC. Protein product: CASRPQGAKGFF.

For this clonotype: One junction end disagrees with the germline gene, perhaps due to a read error. This rearrangement joins TRBV9 to TRBJ2-3; D may be TRBD1 (5 bases). The CDR3 extends over 15 amino acids. Germline V gene sequence: CDR1 SGDLS, CDR2 YYNGEE. The CDR3 here is CASSLNLAGLNEQYF. In nucleotides, the CDR3 is TGCGCCAGCAGCTTAAATCTCGCAGGGTTGAATGAGCAGTATTTT.

This clonotype has a count of ten or more. The genes are TRBV5-6 and TRBJ2-3; weak D call: TRBD2 (6 bases). Trimming left V 2 bases short and J 1 base short, with 11 bases between. Germline V lookup: CDR1 SGHDT, CDR2 YYEEEE. This CDR3 contains 15 residues. CDR3 protein: CASSFSPSGTDTQYF. The CDR3 DNA reads as TGTGCCAGCAGCTTTTCCCCTAGCGGCACAGATACGCAGTATTTT.

For this clonotype: Being one base from a much bigger clone, this may be a read error. This chain joins TRBV20-1 and TRBJ2-1, with 10 positions matching TRBD2. The CDR3 loop spans 15 amino acids. Unmatched junction bases numbered 6, after V lost 1 base and J lost 6 bases. Germline V lookup: CDR1 DFQATT, CDR2 SNEGSKA (reference sequence). The CDR3 reads CSARALAGATNEQFF. The DNA of the CDR3 is TGCAGTGCTAGAGCCCTAGCGGGGGCCACCAATGAGCAGTTCTTC.

This clonotype occurred many times. DNA of the CDR3: TGTGCCAGCTCCCCCAGACAGGGGAACGGTAGGCAGTTCTTC. It codes for CASSPRQGNGRQFF. The J gene is TRBJ2-1, the V gene TRBV18, with 8 bases fitting TRBD1. In germline, CDR1 is KGHSH, CDR2 LQKENI. Germline trimming cut 6 bases from V and 12 bases from J; bases unmatched to any gene: 13. The CDR3 is 14 amino acids.

This clonotype was counted a few times. Sequence at one end of the junction differs from germline and may be a read error. V is TRBV6-5 and J is TRBJ2-3; 9 nucleotides align to TRBD2. Germline CDR1 reads MNHEY; CDR2 reads SVGAGI. The CDR3 contains 17 residues. The CDR3 DNA is TGTGCCAGCAGTCACTCGAGGGCGGGGGGGCCCGCAGATACGCAGTATTTT. Protein: CASSHSRAGGPADTQYF.

This clonotype was seen many times. This chain connects TRBV10-3 to TRBJ1-3; D gene unclear. The germline CDR1 and CDR2 sequences are ENHRY and SYGVKD. The germline V and J ends were trimmed by 7 bases and 1 base, with 14 bases remaining between them. The CDR3 has 15 residues. As DNA, the CDR3 is TGTGCCATCACCCACACCCTTGAGTCTGGAAACACCATATATTTT. This codes for CAITHTLESGNTIYF.

The rearrangement joins TRBV4-3 to TRBJ2-7; TRBD2 agrees at 12 bases. J gave up 2 bases and V 0 bases, and 5 bases lay outside the gene matches. Germline lookup yields CDR1 LGHNA and CDR2 YSLEER. The CDR3 runs 17 residues. This CDR3 is CASSQDLASGRAYEQYF. As DNA, the CDR3 is TGCGCCAGCAGCCAAGATCTGGCTAGCGGGAGGGCCTACGAGCAGTACTTC.

This clonotype was recorded many times. The chain combines TRBV29-1 with TRBJ2-1; 8 nucleotides line up with TRBD2. CDR1 and CDR2 (germline): SQVTM, ANQGSEA. There are 15 residues in the CDR3. The V segment lost 8 bases and the J segment 5 bases; nucleotides outside the gene matches: 14. The CDR3 here is CSFNGREVGNNEQFF. DNA for the CDR3: TGCAGCTTCAATGGGCGGGAGGTAGGGAACAATGAGCAGTTCTTC.

This clonotype showed up many times. The chain is built from TRBV14 and TRBJ1-3; D not resolved. The CDR3 is 14 amino acids. V lost 1 base, J lost 1 base, and 5 bases lay in between. The germline V gene encodes CDR1 SGHDN and CDR2 FVKESK. The DNA for the CDR3 is TGTGCCAGCAGCCAAGCGGGGTCTGGAAACACCATATATTTT. Amino acid sequence: CASSQAGSGNTIYF.